This entry lists 32 T cell receptor beta chains sequenced from one sample in a study of graft-versus-host responses after intestinal transplantation. For these receptors, no antigen is known. Assay used: immunoSEQ multiplex PCR; TCRdb lists only in-frame clones, some missing. Counted here are over 75,000 clones, more than 75% occurring once; the ten biggest clones make up roughly 7.3%. This sample comprised unstimulated CD8+ T cells sorted from spleen or lymph node cells, obtained before transplant. The receptors were gathered from a human donor who was the organ donor for an intestinal transplant.

The chain recombines TRBV9 with TRBJ2-3; possible D gene TRBD2, 5 bases. V gave up 0 bases and J gave up 3 bases, with 14 bases separating them. The germline V gene has CDR1 SGDLS and CDR2 YYNGEE. The CDR3 consists of 16 residues. The CDR3 sequence: CASSVVGWRFTDTQYF. DNA of the CDR3: TGTGCCAGCAGCGTAGTTGGGTGGAGGTTTACAGATACGCAGTATTTT.

This clone was recorded a few times. The CDR3: CASRRNRDRGLVSFEETQYF. CDR3 nucleotides: TGTGCCAGCAGAAGAAACCGGGACAGGGGGCTTGTGTCTTTTGAGGAGACCCAGTACTTC. The V and J genes are TRBV5-4 and TRBJ2-5, with TRBD1 matching 12 bases. The CDR3 loop spans 20 amino acids. V shed 5 bases, J shed 5 bases, and the junction held 22 bases outside the gene matches. Germline assignment: CDR1 SGHNT and CDR2 YYREEE (reference sequence). Variable domain in full (rest from reference TRBV5-4 and TRBJ2-5): ETGVTQSPTHLIKTRGQQVTLRCSSQSGHNTVSWYQQALGQGPQFIFQYYREEENGRGNFPPRFSGLQFPNYSSELNVNALELDDSALYLCASRRNRDRGLVSFEETQYFGPGTRLLVL.

The V and J genes are TRBV21-1 and TRBJ2-7; TRBD2 reflects the table's D call only, with no check against the DNA. TRBV21-1 is classified as a pseudogene. The CDR3 has 12 amino acids. CDR3 loop: CASTSGGYEQYF. The CDR3 DNA reads TGTGCCAGCACTAGCGGGGGCTACGAGCAGTACTTC.

The gene calls are TRBV30 and TRBJ1-2; TRBD1 matches 8 bases. The CDR3 has 13 amino acids. J lost 1 base, V lost 3 bases, and 1 base had no gene match. Per germline, CDR1 GTSNPN and CDR2 SVGIG (reference sequence). The CDR3, as DNA: TGTGCCTGGAGGGACAGGGATAACTATGGCTACACCTTC. This translates into CAWRDRDNYGYTF.

V gene TRBV28 combines with J gene TRBJ1-5; no clear D gene. The CDR3 totals 13 residues. Looked up from germline, CDR1 is MDHEN and CDR2 is SYDVKM. Trimming took off 3 bases at V and 4 bases at J, with 7 bases between the two ends. Here the CDR3 DNA reads TGTGCCAGCAGTTTGAGTGGGAATCAGCCCCAGCATTTT. Its protein product is CASSLSGNQPQHF.

With respect to this clone: Relative to the germline gene, one junction end is altered; a read error may explain this. V usage is TRBV5-8 and J usage is TRBJ1-5; D is unresolved. The CDR3 runs 16 residues. Germline V CDR1 and CDR2: SGHTS, YDEGEE. CDR3 sequence reads: CVSSLAPREGLQPQHF. The DNA for the CDR3 is TGTGTCAGCAGCTTGGCCCCTAGGGAGGGCTTGCAGCCCCAGCATTTT.

V is TRBV7-2 and J is TRBJ2-1; 10 bases are shared with TRBD2. The CDR3 has 16 amino acids. Trimming took 1 base from V and 2 from J; bases not matched to a gene: 2. The germline V gene encodes CDR1 SGHTA and CDR2 FQGNSA. In DNA form, the CDR3 reads TGTGCCAGCAGCTTAGGAAGCGGGGGGGCCTACAATGAGCAGTTCTTC. Translated, it gives CASSLGSGGAYNEQFF.

In this sample, this clone turned up once. The chain is built from TRBV18 and TRBJ1-3; D perhaps matches TRBD1 (5 bases). This CDR3 has 17 amino acids. The germline V and J ends were trimmed by 4 bases and 0 bases, with 16 bases remaining between them. Germline V gene data show CDR1 as KGHSH and CDR2 as LQKENI. CDR3 region: CASSRGSGRHSGNTIYF. The CDR3 DNA reads TGTGCCAGCTCACGGGGGTCTGGACGGCACTCTGGAAACACCATATATTTT.

The sample holds one count of this clone. The chain recombines TRBV13 with TRBJ1-2, with 9 bases fitting TRBD1. This CDR3 is 18 amino acids long. The V gene's germline CDR1 is PRHDT and CDR2 FYEKMQ (reference sequence). After removal of 5 bases from V and 8 bases from J, the junction contained 21 bases not matched to a gene. CDR3 amino acids: CASSAIGQGKGLFHGYTF. As DNA, the CDR3 is TGTGCCAGCAGCGCCATTGGACAGGGGAAGGGGCTATTCCACGGCTACACCTTC.

This rearrangement joins TRBV5-6 to TRBJ1-2; D unresolved. The germline V gene encodes CDR1 SGHDT and CDR2 YYEEEE. The CDR3 covers 14 residues. Trimming pared 0 bases from V and 7 bases from J, leaving 13 bases between. CDR3 bases: TGTGCCAGCAGCTTGGACCCCTCAGGAAGTGGCTACACCTTC. Its translation: CASSLDPSGSGYTF.

The chain employs TRBV6-1 and TRBJ2-1, with unresolved D. V lost 8 bases and J 5 bases, leaving 4 bases between the germline ends. This CDR3 spans 10 amino acids. CDR1 and CDR2 from the germline V gene are MNHNS and SASEGT. The CDR3 reads CASSDNEQFF. The CDR3 nucleotides are TGTGCCAGCTCTGACAATGAGCAGTTCTTC.

The V call is TRBV6-5, the J call TRBJ1-2, with D perhaps matching TRBD1 (5 bases). In germline, CDR1 is MNHEY, CDR2 SVGAGI. The CDR3 is 14 residues long. Trimming pared 6 bases from V and 4 bases from J, leaving 15 bases between. The CDR3 DNA reads TGTGCCAGCAGCCAAGTCCGGGACTTCTATGGCTACACCTTC. Residues: CASSQVRDFYGYTF.

This clone ranks as medium-sized. The CDR3 spells CASSLSPGQGGYGSNTEAFF. CDR3 sequence (DNA): TGTGCCAGCAGTTTATCCCCGGGTCAGGGGGGATATGGATCCAACACTGAAGCTTTCTTT. The chain recombines TRBV27 with TRBJ1-1; 7 bases are shared with TRBD1. V was pared by 0 bases and J by 2 bases, with 18 bases of the junction left unmatched. The CDR3 totals 20 residues. The germline V gene has CDR1 MNHEY and CDR2 SMNVEV (reference sequence).

V is TRBV30 and J is TRBJ1-1; possible D gene TRBD1, 5 bases. Germline V CDR1 and CDR2: GTSNPN, SVGIG (reference sequence). The V end was cut by 8 bases, the J end by 4 bases, with 23 bases between. This CDR3 contains 15 residues. The CDR3, as DNA: TGTGCCCTACTTATGTCGTTGCAGGGACCCACTGAAGCTTTCTTT. Protein: CALLMSLQGPTEAFF.

This sequence joins TRBV4-2 and TRBJ1-3, with no clear D. The germline V gene encodes CDR1 LGHNA and CDR2 YNFKEQ. V gave up 0 bases and J gave up 0 bases, with 6 bases separating them. This CDR3 comprises 15 residues. CDR3 residues: CASSQELYSGNTIYF. The CDR3 DNA sequence: TGTGCCAGCAGCCAAGAACTCTACTCTGGAAACACCATATATTTT.

V gene TRBV27 combines with J gene TRBJ2-5; D unclear. The CDR3 contains 13 residues. Germline V CDR1 and CDR2: MNHEY, SMNVEV (reference sequence). Trimming left V 2 bases short and J 5 bases short, with 9 bases between. The CDR3 here is CASSLAGWETQYF. The CDR3 nucleotides are TGTGCCAGCAGTTTAGCCGGTTGGGAGACCCAGTACTTC.

The chain employs TRBV5-4 and TRBJ2-3; 10 bases fit TRBD2. J lost 1 base, V lost 2 bases, and 1 base had no gene match. The germline V gene has CDR1 SGHNT and CDR2 YYREEE (reference sequence). The CDR3 sequence is 15 residues long. CDR3 sequence: CASSLGTSGTDTQYF. The CDR3 region has the DNA TGTGCCAGCAGCTTAGGGACTAGCGGCACAGATACGCAGTATTTT.

This clone was observed once. This chain joins TRBV7-9 and TRBJ1-1; D call uncertain. V lost 2 bases and J lost 0, with 10 bases in between. Looked up from germline, CDR1 is SEHNR and CDR2 is FQNEAQ (reference sequence). This CDR3 comprises 15 residues. Here the CDR3 reads CASSLPPELNTEAFF. CDR3 DNA: TGTGCCAGCAGCTTACCTCCGGAGTTGAACACTGAAGCTTTCTTT.

This clone was recorded a few times. Germline is not matched at one junction end, which may reflect a read error. CDR3 loop: CAISPSGAAYEQYF. The CDR3 DNA follows: TGTGCCATCAGTCCGAGCGGGGCAGCCTACGAGCAGTACTTC. This chain links TRBV6-5 with TRBJ2-7; TRBD2 matches at 7 bases. The V gene's germline CDR1 is MNHEY and CDR2 SVGAGI. CDR3 size: 14 residues.

The chain uses TRBV30 and TRBJ2-5, with D perhaps matching TRBD1 (6 bases). V lost 0 bases to trimming and J lost 5 bases, with 19 bases between them. The germline CDR1 and CDR2 sequences are GTSNPN and SVGIG (reference sequence). The CDR3 loop spans 16 amino acids. The CDR3 coding sequence is TGTGCCTGGAGTGTACCAACAGTCTTAAGGGGGGAGACCCAGTACTTC. This encodes CAWSVPTVLRGETQYF.

This clone was picked up a small number of times. The chain couples TRBV19 to TRBJ2-1; D ambiguous. Germline V CDR1 and CDR2: LNHDA, SQIVND (reference sequence). V was trimmed by 8 bases and J by 5 bases, leaving 7 bases between them. The CDR3 consists of 11 residues. CDR3 in DNA: TGTGCCAGTGACGGAGACAATGAGCAGTTCTTC. Amino acids: CASDGDNEQFF. Based on the CDR3 plus reference TRBV19 and TRBJ2-1, the full variable domain is DGGITQSPKYLFRKEGQNVTLSCEQNLNHDAMYWYRQDPGQGLRLIYYSQIVNDFQKGDIAEGYSVSREKKESFPLTVTSAQKNPTAFYLCASDGDNEQFFGPGTRLTVL.

This sequence joins TRBV5-1 and TRBJ2-1, with 9 bases aligning to TRBD2. The germline CDR1 and CDR2 sequences are SGHRS and YFSETQ. CDR3 size: 15 residues. V was clipped by 5 bases and J by 2 bases; unmatched bases: 5. CDR3 coding DNA: TGCGCCAGCAGTCTTCAGCGGGGGGCCTACAATGAGCAGTTCTTC. This translates into CASSLQRGAYNEQFF.

This chain joins TRBV4-2 and TRBJ2-4, with 10 positions matching TRBD1. The CDR3 covers 17 residues. Germline V lookup: CDR1 LGHNA, CDR2 YNFKEQ. V lost 0 bases and J lost 7; bases outside the gene matches: 9. The CDR3 DNA follows: TGTGCCAGCAGCCAAGATCCGGGACAGGGGTCCTCGAACATTCAGTACTTC. Its protein is CASSQDPGQGSSNIQYF.

This clone was counted between two and nine times. This chain uses TRBV5-1 with TRBJ1-2, with TRBD1 identical over 10 bases. Germline V gene sequence: CDR1 SGHRS, CDR2 YFSETQ. The CDR3 contains 16 residues. The trim removed 4 bases at V and 6 bases at J, leaving 12 bases unmatched. CDR3 DNA: TGCGCCAGCAGCCCAGATTGGGGGACAGGGGATGATGGCTACACCTTC. It specifies CASSPDWGTGDDGYTF.

The chain joins TRBV6-5 to TRBJ1-2; no firm D call. This CDR3 is built from 16 residues. Germline V gene data show CDR1 as MNHEY and CDR2 as SVGAGI. With 0 bases removed from V and 4 bases from J, the gap between germline ends came to 15 bases. The CDR3 is CASSYSIGVLGYGYTF. DNA of the CDR3: TGTGCCAGCAGTTACTCCATCGGGGTTTTGGGCTATGGCTACACCTTC.

This chain links TRBV2 with TRBJ2-7; possibly TRBD1 for D (5 bases). Trimming cost V 6 bases and J 7 bases, with 13 bases left between them. This CDR3 is 12 amino acids long. Germline V lookup: CDR1 SNHLY, CDR2 FYNNEI. Here the CDR3 reads CASRTAYPEQYF. CDR3 in DNA: TGTGCCAGCAGGACAGCGTACCCGGAGCAGTACTTC.

The CDR3 protein is CASSSGGQSTDTQYF. The DNA for the CDR3 is TGTGCCAGCAGTAGCGGGGGCCAAAGCACAGATACGCAGTATTTT. V usage is TRBV6-4 and J usage is TRBJ2-3, with 8 positions matching TRBD2. The V segment lost 5 bases and the J segment 0 bases; nucleotides outside the gene matches: 4. The germline V gene encodes CDR1 MRHNA and CDR2 SNTAGT. This CDR3 comprises 15 residues.

CDR3 nucleotide sequence: TGTGCCAGCAGCTTAGCTGGGGGGAGCACAGATACGCAGTATTTT. It codes for CASSLAGGSTDTQYF. The rearrangement uses TRBV7-9 and TRBJ2-3; TRBD2 might be the D (6 bases). V gave up 0 bases and J gave up 0 bases, with 7 bases separating them. Germline lookup yields CDR1 SEHNR and CDR2 FQNEAQ (reference sequence). The CDR3 contains 15 residues.

CDR3 bases: TGTGCCAGCTCACCCGTAAGCAACACCCCAGATACGCAGTATTTT. Amino acid sequence: CASSPVSNTPDTQYF. V is TRBV18 and J is TRBJ2-3, with no clear D. This CDR3 spans 15 amino acids. The germline V and J ends were trimmed by 3 bases and 4 bases, with 14 bases remaining between them. The germline gives CDR1 KGHSH, CDR2 LQKENI.

This sequence joins TRBV5-1 and TRBJ2-7, with a tentative D call TRBD1 (6 bases). Germline lookup yields CDR1 SGHRS and CDR2 YFSETQ. The length of the CDR3 is 15 residues. The V end lost 2 bases, the J end lost 0 bases, and 12 bases lay between the germline ends. CDR3 DNA: TGCGCCAGCAGCTTTGGACAGCTCCTCTCCTACGAGCAGTACTTC. Protein: CASSFGQLLSYEQYF.

This chain connects TRBV7-6 to TRBJ2-1, with D possibly TRBD1 on 5 matching bases. Germline V gene data show CDR1 as SGHVS and CDR2 as FNYEAQ. This CDR3 has 12 residues. Trimming took 1 base from V and 8 from J, leaving 6 bases between them. CDR3 bases: TGTGCCAGCAGCTTAGGACAGCATGAGCAGTTCTTC. As protein: CASSLGQHEQFF.

In this sample, this clone turned up a few times. The chain combines TRBV7-6 with TRBJ1-3, with D uncertain. The CDR3 consists of 16 residues. Germline-derived CDR1 and CDR2 are SGHVS and FNYEAQ. V dropped 4 bases and J dropped 0 bases, with 13 bases sitting between them. The CDR3 reads CASSSPTSSSGNTIYF. The DNA of the CDR3 is TGTGCCAGCAGCTCGCCGACCTCGAGCTCTGGAAACACCATATATTTT. The full variable domain, in which reference TRBV7-6 and TRBJ1-3 provide the parts outside the CDR3, is GAGVSQSPRYKVTKRGQDVALRCDPISGHVSLYWYRQALGQGPEFLTYFNYEAQQDKSGLPNDRFSAERPEGSISTLTIQRTEQRDSAMYRCASSSPTSSSGNTIYFGEGSWLTVV.